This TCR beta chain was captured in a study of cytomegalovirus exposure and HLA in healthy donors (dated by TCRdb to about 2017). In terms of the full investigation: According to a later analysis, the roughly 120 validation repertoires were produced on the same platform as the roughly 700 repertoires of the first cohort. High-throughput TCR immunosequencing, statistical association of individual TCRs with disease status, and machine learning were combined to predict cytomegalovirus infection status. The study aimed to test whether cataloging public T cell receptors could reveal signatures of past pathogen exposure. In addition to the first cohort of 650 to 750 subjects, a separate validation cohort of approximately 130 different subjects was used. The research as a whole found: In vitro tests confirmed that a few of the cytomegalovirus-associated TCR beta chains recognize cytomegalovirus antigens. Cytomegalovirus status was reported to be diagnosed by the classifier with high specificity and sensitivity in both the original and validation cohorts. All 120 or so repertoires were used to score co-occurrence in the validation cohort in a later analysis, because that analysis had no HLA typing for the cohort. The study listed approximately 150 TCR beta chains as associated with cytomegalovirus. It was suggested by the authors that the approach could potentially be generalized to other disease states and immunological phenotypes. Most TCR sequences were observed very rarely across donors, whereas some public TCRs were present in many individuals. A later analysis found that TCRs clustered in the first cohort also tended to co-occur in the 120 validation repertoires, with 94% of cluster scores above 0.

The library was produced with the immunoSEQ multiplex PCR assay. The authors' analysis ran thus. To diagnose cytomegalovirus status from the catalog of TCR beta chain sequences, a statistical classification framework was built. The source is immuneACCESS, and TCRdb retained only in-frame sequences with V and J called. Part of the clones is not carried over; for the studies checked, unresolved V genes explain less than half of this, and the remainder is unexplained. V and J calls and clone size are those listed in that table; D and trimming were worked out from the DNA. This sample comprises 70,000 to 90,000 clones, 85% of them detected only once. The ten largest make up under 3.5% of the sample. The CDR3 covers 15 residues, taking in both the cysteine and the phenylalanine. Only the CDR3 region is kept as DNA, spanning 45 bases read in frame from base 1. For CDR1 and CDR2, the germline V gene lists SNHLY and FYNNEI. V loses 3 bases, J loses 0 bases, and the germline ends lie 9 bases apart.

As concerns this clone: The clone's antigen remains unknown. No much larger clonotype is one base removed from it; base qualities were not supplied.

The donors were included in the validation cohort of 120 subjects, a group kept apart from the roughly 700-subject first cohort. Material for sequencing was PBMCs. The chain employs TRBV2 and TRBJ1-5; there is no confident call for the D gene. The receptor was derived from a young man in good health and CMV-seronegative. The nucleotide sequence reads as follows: TGTGCCAGCAGTGAGAGGCAGTATAGCAATCAGCCCCAGCATTTT. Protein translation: CASSERQYSNQPQHF.